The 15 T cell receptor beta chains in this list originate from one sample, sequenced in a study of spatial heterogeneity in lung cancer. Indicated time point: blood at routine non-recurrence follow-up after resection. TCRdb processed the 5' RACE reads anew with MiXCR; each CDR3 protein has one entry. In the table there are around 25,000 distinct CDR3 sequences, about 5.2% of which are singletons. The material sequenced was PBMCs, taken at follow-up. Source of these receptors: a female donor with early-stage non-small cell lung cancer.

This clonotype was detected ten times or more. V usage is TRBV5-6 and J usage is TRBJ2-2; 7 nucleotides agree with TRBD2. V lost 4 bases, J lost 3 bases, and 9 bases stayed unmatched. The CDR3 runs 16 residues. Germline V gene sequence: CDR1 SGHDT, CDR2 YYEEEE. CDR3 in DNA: TGTGCCAGCAGCCTGCAGCGGGATCGGGACACCGGGGAGCTGTTTTTT. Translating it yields CASSLQRDRDTGELFF.

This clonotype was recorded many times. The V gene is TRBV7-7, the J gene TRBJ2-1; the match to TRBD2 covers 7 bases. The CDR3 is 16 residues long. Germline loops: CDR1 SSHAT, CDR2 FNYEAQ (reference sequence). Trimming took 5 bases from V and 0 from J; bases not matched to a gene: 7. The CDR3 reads CASSLRGSSSYNEQFF. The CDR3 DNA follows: TGTGCCAGCAGCCTGCGGGGGTCTAGCTCCTACAATGAGCAGTTCTTC.

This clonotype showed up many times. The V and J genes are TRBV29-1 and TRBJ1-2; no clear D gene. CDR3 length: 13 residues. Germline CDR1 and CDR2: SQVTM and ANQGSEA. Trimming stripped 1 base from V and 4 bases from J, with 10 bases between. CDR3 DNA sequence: TGCAGCGTTGAAGGCGGGCACGGCTATGGCTACACCTTC. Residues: CSVEGGHGYGYTF.

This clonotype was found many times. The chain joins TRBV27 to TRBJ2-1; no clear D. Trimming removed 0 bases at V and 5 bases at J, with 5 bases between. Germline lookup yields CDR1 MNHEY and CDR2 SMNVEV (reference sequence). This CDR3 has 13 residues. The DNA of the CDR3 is TGTGCCAGCAGTTTATCCCGGAACAATGAGCAGTTCTTC. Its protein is CASSLSRNNEQFF.

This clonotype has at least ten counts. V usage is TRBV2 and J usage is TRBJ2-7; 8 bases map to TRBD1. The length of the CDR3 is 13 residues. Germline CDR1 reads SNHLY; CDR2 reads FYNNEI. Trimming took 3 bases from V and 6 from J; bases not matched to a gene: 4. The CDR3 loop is CASSDRGHGEQYF. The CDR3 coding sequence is TGTGCCAGCAGTGACAGGGGGCATGGCGAGCAGTACTTC.

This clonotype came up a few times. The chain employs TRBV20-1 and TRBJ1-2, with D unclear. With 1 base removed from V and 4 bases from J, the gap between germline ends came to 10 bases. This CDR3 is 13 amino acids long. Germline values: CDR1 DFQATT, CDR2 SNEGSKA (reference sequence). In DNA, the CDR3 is TGCAGTGCTAGAGTCGGCGACCGCTATGGCTACACCTTC. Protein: CSARVGDRYGYTF.

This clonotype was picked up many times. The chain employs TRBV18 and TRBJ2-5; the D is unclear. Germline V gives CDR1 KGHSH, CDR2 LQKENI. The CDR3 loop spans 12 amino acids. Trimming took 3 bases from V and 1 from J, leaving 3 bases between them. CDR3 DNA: TGTGCCAGCTCACCTCCCCAAGAGACCCAGTACTTC. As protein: CASSPPQETQYF.

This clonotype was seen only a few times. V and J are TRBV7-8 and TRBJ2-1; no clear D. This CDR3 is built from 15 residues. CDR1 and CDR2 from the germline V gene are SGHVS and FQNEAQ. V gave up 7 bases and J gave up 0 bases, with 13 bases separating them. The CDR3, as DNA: TGTGCCAGCACCTCCCGGCGCTTCTCCTACAATGAGCAGTTCTTC. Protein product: CASTSRRFSYNEQFF. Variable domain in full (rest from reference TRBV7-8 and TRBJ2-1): GAGVSQSPRYKVAKRGQDVALRCDPISGHVSLFWYQQALGQGPEFLTYFQNEAQLDKSGLPSDRFFAERPEGSVSTLKIQRTQQEDSAVYLCASTSRRFSYNEQFFGPGTRLTVL.

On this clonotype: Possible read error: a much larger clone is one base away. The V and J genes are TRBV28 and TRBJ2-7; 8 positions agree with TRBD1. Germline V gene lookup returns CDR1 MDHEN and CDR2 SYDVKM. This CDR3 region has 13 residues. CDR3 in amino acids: CAILGQAVYQQYF. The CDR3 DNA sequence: TGTGCCATCTTGGGACAGGCCGTCTACCAGCAGTACTTC.

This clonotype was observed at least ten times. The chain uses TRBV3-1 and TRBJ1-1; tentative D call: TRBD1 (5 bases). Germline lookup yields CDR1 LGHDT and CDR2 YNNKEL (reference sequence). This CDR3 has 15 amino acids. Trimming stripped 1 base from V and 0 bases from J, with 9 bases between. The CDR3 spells CASSQAGILNTEAFF. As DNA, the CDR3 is TGTGCCAGCAGCCAAGCAGGGATCCTGAACACTGAAGCTTTCTTT.

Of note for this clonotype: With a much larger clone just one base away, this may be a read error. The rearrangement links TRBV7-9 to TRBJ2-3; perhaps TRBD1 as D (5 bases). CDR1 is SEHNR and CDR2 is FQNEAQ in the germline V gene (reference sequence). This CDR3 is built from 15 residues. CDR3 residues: CANSLQETAQDTQYF. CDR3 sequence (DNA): TGTGCCAACAGCCTACAGGAAACAGCACAAGATACGCAGTATTTT.

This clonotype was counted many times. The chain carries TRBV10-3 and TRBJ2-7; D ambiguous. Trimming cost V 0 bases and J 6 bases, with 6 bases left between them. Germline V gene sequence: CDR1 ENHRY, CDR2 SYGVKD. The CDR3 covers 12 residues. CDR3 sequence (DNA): TGTGCCATCAGTGAGTCCGGGTTCGAGCAGTACTTC. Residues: CAISESGFEQYF.

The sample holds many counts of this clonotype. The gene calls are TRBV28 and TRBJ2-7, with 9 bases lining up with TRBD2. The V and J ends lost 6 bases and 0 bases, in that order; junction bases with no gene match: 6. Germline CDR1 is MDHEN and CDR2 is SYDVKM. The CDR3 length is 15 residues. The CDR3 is CASRKPGLASYEQYF. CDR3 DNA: TGTGCCAGCAGGAAGCCGGGACTAGCCTCCTACGAGCAGTACTTC.

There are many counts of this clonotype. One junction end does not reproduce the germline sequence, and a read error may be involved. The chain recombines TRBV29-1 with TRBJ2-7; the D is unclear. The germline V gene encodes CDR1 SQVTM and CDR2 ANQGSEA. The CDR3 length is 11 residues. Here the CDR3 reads CSVGNSHEQYF. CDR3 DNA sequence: TGCAGCGTTGGGAACTCCCACGAGCAGTACTTC.

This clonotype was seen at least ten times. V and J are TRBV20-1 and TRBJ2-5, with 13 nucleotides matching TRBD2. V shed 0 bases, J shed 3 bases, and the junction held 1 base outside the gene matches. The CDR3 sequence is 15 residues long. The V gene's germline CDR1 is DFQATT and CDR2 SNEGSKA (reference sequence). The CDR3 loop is CSARDTSGREETQYF. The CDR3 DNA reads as TGCAGTGCTAGAGATACTAGCGGGAGGGAAGAGACCCAGTACTTC.